Shown below are 8 T cell receptor beta chains from a single sample sequenced in a study of human T cells and chemical hapten exposure. This sample's time point: patch test 3, about 24 weeks after DPC sensitization. Treatment denoted: therapeutic diphenylcyclopropenone sensitization with weekly scalp DPC. Unseparated into fractions, whole blood served as the source from which total RNA was extracted. TCRdb fed the RACE reads into MiXCR, producing one record per CDR3 protein. Of over 30,000 distinct CDR3 sequences listed, over 7.5% are singletons. The source material was whole blood, sampled in connection with sensitization to the hapten diphenylcyclopropenone (DPC). The receptors derive from a man over 45 with alopecia areata. Some clones in this sample may be carry-over from other donors' samples.

This clonotype came up many times. V usage is TRBV29-1 and J usage is TRBJ2-5; 9 positions match TRBD2. The CDR3 length is 15 residues. Trimming removed 5 bases from V and 5 bases from J; junction bases left unmatched: 12. CDR1 SQVTM and CDR2 ANQGSEA come from the germline V gene. CDR3 bases: TGCAGCGTTCTAAAGGGTCTAGCGGGAAGTGAGACCCAGTACTTC. Encoded protein: CSVLKGLAGSETQYF.

The V and J genes are TRBV6-5 and TRBJ2-4; TRBD1 is a possible D gene (5 bases). This CDR3 region has 15 residues. V lost 0 bases, J lost 0 bases, and 6 bases lay in between. Germline V gives CDR1 MNHEY, CDR2 SVGAGI. CDR3 sequence reads: CASSYSGLAKNIQYF. DNA for the CDR3: TGTGCCAGCAGTTACTCGGGGCTAGCCAAAAACATTCAGTACTTC.

In this sample, this clonotype turned up a few times. V and J are TRBV29-1 and TRBJ2-1, with 13 positions matching TRBD2. The V gene's germline CDR1 is SQVTM and CDR2 ANQGSEA. The CDR3 spans 14 residues. Trimming removed 5 bases from V and 16 bases from J; junction bases left unmatched: 14. CDR3 sequence reads: CSVRLAGGLMPNFF. CDR3 nucleotides: TGCAGCGTTCGACTAGCGGGAGGCTTGATGCCCAACTTCTTC.

The chain has TRBV2 and TRBJ2-7, with 7 nucleotides matching TRBD1. The CDR3 covers 13 residues. V lost 7 bases to trimming and J lost 5 bases; unmatched junction nucleotides: 8. From germline, CDR1 is SNHLY and CDR2 FYNNEI. The CDR3 coding sequence is TGTGCCAGCATGCAGGGGGTAATGAACGAGCAGTACTTC. Translated, it gives CASMQGVMNEQYF. The full variable domain, with the rest looked up from reference TRBV2 and TRBJ2-7, is EPEVTQTPSHQVTQMGQEVILRCVPISNHLYFYWYRQILGQKVEFLVSFYNNEISEKSEIFDDQFSVERPDGSNFTLKIRSTKLEDSAMYFCASMQGVMNEQYFGPGTRLTVT.

This clonotype occurred many times. This sequence joins TRBV10-2 and TRBJ1-1; unclear D gene. The CDR3 consists of 11 residues. V lost 2 bases to trimming and J lost 5 bases, with 3 bases between them. Germline-derived CDR1 and CDR2 are WSHSY and SAAADI. In DNA, the CDR3 is TGCGCCAGCAGTGAGGTGACTGAAGCTTTCTTT. This translates into CASSEVTEAFF.

For this clonotype: A much bigger clone sits one base away, suggesting this may be a read error. The rearrangement uses TRBV10-3 and TRBJ2-7, with D unresolved. This CDR3 spans 11 amino acids. The germline CDR1 and CDR2 sequences are ENHRY and SYGVKD. Trimming took 5 bases from V and 2 from J, leaving 4 bases between them. The CDR3: CAISPTYEQYF. Written as DNA, the CDR3 is TGTGCCATCAGTCCCACCTACGAGCAGTACTTC.

The chain carries TRBV28 and TRBJ1-5; D gene unclear. The V gene lost 3 bases and the J gene lost 5 bases, with 14 bases spanning the gap. This CDR3 is 15 amino acids long. CDR1 is MDHEN and CDR2 is SYDVKM in the germline V gene. The CDR3: CASSFITVIYQPQHF. As DNA, the CDR3 is TGTGCCAGCAGTTTTATTACGGTGATCTATCAGCCCCAGCATTTT.

This clonotype was recorded many times. The chain carries TRBV5-1 and TRBJ1-3, with unresolved D. V was pared by 6 bases and J by 0 bases, with 4 bases between. Per germline, CDR1 SGHRS and CDR2 YFSETQ. CDR3 size: 12 residues. The DNA of the CDR3 is TGCGCCAGCATCCTCTCTGGAAACACCATATATTTT. Translated: CASILSGNTIYF.